The present entry profiles one T cell receptor beta chain with its context. The record originates from a study of blood T cell repertoires in COVID-19. Study overall: The United States, Italy and Spain provided the acute and convalescent COVID-19 samples.

TCRdb keeps only in-frame clones here, not all; method: immunoSEQ multiplex PCR. Altogether 110,000 or so clones are present, approximately 89% being singletons, with the ten largest covering around 6%. CDR1 is SGHRS and CDR2 is YFSETQ in the germline V gene. The junction had 9 bases not matched to a gene; V was cut back by 6 bases and J by 5 bases. This CDR3 contains 14 residues. The clonotype originates from a woman aged 55-69 years with COVID-19, enrolled during active disease. The specimen sequenced was peripheral blood. The chain uses TRBV5-1 and TRBJ2-3, with 7 bases aligning to TRBD1. The DNA for the CDR3 is TGCGCCAGCAAACAGGGGCTAGTAGGAGATACGCAGTATTTT. As protein: CASKQGLVGDTQYF.